In its sample, the clone carrying this T cell receptor (beta chain) was seen many times. This entry is derived from a study of Graves' ophthalmopathy and Graves' hyperthyroidism. Trimming removed 3 bases from V and 6 bases from J, with 21 bases in between. This CDR3 is 17 amino acids long. Germline CDR1 and CDR2: MDHEN and SYDVKM. TCR beta CDR3 amplification used RNA transcripts. First-round RT-PCR relied on HTBI primers, and a second-round multiplex PCR came next. TCRdb redid the calling of the multiplex PCR reads with MiXCR, one entry per CDR3 protein. This table has 400,000 to 450,000 distinct CDR3 sequences, more than 20% appearing once.

The receptor comes from a woman aged 18-29 years with stable Graves' hyperthyroidism. The chain couples TRBV28 to TRBJ1-5; the D is unclear. The sample consisted of peripheral blood. CDR3: CASSFSFKMTPGQPQHF. Here the CDR3 DNA reads TGTGCCAGCAGTTTCAGTTTCAAAATGACGCCGGGTCAGCCCCAGCATTTT.